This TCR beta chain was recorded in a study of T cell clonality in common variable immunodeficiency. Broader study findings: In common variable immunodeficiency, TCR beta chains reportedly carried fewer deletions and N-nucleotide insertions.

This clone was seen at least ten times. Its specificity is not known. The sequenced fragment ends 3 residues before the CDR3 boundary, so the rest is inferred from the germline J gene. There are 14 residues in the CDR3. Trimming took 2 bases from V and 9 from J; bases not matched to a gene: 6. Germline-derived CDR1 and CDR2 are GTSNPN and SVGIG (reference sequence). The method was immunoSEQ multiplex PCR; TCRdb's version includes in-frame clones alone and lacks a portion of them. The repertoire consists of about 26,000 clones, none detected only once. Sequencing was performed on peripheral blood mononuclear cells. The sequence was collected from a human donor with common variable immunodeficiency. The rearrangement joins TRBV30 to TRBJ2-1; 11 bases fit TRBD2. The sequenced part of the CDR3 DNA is TGTGCCTGGAGTTTAGCGGGAGGGCCCCGTGAG. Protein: CAWSLAGGPRE. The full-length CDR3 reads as CAWSLAGGPREQFF.